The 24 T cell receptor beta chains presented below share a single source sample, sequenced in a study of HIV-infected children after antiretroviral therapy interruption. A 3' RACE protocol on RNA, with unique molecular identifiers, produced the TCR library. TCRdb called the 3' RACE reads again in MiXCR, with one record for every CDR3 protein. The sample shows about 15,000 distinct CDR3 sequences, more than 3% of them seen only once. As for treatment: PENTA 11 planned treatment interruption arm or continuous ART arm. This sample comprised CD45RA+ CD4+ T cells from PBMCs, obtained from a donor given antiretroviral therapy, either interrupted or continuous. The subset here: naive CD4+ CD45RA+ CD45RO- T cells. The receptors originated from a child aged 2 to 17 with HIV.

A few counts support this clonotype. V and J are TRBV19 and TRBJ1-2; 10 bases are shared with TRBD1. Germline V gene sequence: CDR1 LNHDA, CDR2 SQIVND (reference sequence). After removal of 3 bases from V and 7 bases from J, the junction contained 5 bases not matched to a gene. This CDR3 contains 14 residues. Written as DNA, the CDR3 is TGTGCCAGTAGTATTCCGGGACAGGGGAGTGGCTACACCTTC. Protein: CASSIPGQGSGYTF.

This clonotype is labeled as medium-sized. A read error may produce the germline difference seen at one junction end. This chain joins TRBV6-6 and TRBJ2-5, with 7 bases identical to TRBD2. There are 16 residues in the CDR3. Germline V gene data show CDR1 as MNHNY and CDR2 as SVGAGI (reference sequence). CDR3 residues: CASGDAGGVNQDTQYF. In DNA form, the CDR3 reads TGTGCCAGCGGTGATGCTGGGGGGGTTAACCAGGACACCCAGTACTTT.

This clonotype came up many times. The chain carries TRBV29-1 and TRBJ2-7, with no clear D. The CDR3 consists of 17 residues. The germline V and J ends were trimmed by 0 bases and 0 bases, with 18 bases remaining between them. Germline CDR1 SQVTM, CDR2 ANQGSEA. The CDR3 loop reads CSVEDLWGGVSSYEQYF. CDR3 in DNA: TGCAGCGTTGAAGATTTGTGGGGTGGGGTGAGCTCCTACGAGCAGTACTTC.

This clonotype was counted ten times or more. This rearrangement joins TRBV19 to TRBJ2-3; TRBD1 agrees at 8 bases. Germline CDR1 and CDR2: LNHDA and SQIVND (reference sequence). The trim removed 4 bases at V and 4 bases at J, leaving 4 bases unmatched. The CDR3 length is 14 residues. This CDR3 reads CASSTDRVPDTQYF. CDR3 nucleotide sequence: TGTGCCAGTAGTACGGACAGGGTTCCAGATACGCAGTATTTT.

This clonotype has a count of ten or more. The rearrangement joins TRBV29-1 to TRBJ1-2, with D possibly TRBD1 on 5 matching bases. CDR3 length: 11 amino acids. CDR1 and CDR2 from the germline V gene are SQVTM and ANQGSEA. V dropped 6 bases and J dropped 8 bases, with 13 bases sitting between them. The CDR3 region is CSVGGIWGYTF. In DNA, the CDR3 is TGCAGCGTGGGGGGGATATGGGGCTACACCTTC.

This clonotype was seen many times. This chain's CDR3 is CASSEASSGTEVFGYTF. In DNA form, the CDR3 reads TGTGCCAGCAGTGAAGCTTCATCCGGGACAGAGGTCTTCGGCTACACCTTC. The V call is TRBV2, the J call TRBJ1-2; TRBD1 matches 7 bases. V trimming: 0 bases; J trimming: 8 bases; junction bases outside the gene matches: 15. CDR3 size: 17 residues. CDR1 is SNHLY, CDR2 FYNNEI, per germline.

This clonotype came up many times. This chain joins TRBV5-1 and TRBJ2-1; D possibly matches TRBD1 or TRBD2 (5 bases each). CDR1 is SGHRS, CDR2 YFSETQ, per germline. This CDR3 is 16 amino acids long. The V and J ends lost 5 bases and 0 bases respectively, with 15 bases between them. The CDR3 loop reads CASSAGTVSSYNEQFF. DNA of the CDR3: TGCGCCAGCAGTGCCGGGACGGTAAGCTCCTACAATGAGCAGTTCTTC.

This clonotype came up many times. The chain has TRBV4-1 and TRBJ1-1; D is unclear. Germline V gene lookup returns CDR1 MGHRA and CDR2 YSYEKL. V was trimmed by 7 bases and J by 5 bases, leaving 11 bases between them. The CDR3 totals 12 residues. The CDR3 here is CASTSPGTEAFF. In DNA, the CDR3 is TGCGCCAGCACCTCTCCGGGGACTGAAGCTTTCTTT.

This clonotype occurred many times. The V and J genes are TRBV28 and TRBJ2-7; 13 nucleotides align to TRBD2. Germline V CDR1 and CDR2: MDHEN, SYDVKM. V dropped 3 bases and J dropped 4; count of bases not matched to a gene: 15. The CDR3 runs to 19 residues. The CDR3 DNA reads TGTGCCAGCAGTTTCACCCCCTATTTTACTAGCGGGGGGGGATACGAGCAGTACTTC. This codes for CASSFTPYFTSGGGYEQYF. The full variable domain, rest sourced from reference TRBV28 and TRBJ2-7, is DVKVTQSSRYLVKRTGEKVFLECVQDMDHENMFWYRQDPGLGLRLIYFSYDVKMKEKGDIPEGYSVSREKKERFSLILESASTNQTSMYLCASSFTPYFTSGGGYEQYFGPGTRLTVT.

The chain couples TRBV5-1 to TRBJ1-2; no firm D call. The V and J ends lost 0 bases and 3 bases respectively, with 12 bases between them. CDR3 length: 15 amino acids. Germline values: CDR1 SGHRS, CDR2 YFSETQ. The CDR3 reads CASSLVPLGDYGYTF. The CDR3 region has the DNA TGCGCCAGCAGCTTGGTGCCTCTCGGTGACTATGGCTACACCTTC.

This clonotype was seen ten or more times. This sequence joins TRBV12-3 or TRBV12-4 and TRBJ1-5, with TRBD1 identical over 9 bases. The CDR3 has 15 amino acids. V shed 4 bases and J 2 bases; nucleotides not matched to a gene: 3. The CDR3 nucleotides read TGTGCCAGCAGTTCGACAGGGGGTGGCAATCAGCCCCAGCATTTT. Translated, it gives CASSSTGGGNQPQHF.

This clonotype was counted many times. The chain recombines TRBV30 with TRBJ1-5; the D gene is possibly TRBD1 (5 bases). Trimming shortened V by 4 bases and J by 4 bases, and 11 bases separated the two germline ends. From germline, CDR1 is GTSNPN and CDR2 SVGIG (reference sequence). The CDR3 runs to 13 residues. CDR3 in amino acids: CAWKAGRNQPQHF. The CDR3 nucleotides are TGTGCCTGGAAGGCAGGGAGGAATCAGCCCCAGCATTTT.

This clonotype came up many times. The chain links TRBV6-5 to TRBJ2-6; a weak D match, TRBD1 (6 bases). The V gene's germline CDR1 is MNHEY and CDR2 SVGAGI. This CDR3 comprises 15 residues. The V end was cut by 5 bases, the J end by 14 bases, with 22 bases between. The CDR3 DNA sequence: TGTGCCAGCAGTATCTTCCAGGGGAATAAGGTCATCCTGACTTTC. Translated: CASSIFQGNKVILTF.

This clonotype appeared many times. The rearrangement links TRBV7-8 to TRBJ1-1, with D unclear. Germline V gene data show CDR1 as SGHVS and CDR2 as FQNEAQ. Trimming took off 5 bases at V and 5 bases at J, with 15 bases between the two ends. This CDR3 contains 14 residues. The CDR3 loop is CASSPRRQTTEAFF. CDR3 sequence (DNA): TGTGCCAGCAGCCCCAGAAGACAAACGACTGAAGCTTTCTTT.

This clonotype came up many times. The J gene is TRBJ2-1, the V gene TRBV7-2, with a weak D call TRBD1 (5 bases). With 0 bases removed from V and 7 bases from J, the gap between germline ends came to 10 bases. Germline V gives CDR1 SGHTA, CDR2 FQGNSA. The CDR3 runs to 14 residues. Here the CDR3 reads CASSLAGPGNEQFF. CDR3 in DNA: TGTGCCAGCAGCTTAGCGGGGCCCGGGAATGAGCAGTTCTTC. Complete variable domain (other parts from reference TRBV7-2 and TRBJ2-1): GAGVSQSPSNKVTEKGKDVELRCDPISGHTALYWYRQSLGQGLEFLIYFQGNSAPDKSGLPSDRFSAERTGGSVSTLTIQRTQQEDSAVYLCASSLAGPGNEQFFGPGTRLTVL.

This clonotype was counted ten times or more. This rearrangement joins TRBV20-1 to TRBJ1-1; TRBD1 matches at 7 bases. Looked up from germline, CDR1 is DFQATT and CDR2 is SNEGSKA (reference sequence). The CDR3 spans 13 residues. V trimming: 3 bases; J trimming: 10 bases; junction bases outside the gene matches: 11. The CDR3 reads CSASLTGLSGAFF. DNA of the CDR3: TGCAGTGCTAGCCTGACAGGGTTGAGCGGAGCTTTCTTT.

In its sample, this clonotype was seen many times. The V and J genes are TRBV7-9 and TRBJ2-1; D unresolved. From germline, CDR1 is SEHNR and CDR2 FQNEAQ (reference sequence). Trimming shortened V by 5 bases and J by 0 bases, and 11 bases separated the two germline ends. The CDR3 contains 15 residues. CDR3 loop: CASSLQESSYNEQFF. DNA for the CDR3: TGTGCCAGCAGCCTTCAGGAGAGCTCCTACAATGAGCAGTTCTTC.

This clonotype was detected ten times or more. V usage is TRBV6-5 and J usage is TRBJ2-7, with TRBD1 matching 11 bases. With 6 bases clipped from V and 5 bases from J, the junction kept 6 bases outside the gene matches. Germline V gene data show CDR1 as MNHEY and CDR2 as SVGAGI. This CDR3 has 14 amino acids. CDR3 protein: CASRWDRGSNEQYF. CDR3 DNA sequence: TGTGCCAGCAGATGGGACAGGGGGAGCAACGAGCAGTACTTC.

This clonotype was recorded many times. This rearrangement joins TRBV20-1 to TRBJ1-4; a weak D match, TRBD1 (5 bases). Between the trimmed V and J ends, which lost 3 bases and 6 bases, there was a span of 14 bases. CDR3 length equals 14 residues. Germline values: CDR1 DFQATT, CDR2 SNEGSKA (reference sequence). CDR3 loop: CSARFQGSHEKLFF. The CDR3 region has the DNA TGCAGTGCTAGGTTCCAGGGCTCTCATGAAAAACTGTTTTTT.

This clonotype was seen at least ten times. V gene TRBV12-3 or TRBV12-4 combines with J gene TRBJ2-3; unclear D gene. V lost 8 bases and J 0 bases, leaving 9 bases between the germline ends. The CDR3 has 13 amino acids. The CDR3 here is CASRFLSTDTQYF. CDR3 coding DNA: TGTGCCAGCCGATTCCTTAGCACAGATACGCAGTATTTT.

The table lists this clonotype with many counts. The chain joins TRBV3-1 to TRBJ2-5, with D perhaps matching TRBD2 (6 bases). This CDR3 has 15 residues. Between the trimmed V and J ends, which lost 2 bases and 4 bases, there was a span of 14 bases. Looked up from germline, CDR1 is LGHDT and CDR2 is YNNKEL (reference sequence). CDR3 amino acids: CASSQSVADAETQYF. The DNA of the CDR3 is TGTGCCAGCAGCCAATCAGTAGCGGATGCAGAGACCCAGTACTTC.

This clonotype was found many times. CDR3 in amino acids: CSATNRQGSHGYTF. CDR3 DNA sequence: TGCAGTGCTACGAACCGCCAGGGGAGCCATGGCTACACCTTC. The rearrangement links TRBV20-1 to TRBJ1-2; a weak D match, TRBD1 (6 bases). The V end lost 4 bases, the J end lost 6 bases, and 18 bases lay between the germline ends. Germline CDR1 DFQATT, CDR2 SNEGSKA (reference sequence). This CDR3 is 14 amino acids long.

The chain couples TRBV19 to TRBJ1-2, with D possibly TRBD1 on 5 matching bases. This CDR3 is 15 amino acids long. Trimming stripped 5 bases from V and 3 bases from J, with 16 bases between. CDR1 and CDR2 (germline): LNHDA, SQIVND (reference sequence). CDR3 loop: CASSPQRGGDYGYTF. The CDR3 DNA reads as TGTGCCAGTAGTCCCCAGAGGGGTGGGGACTATGGCTACACCTTC.

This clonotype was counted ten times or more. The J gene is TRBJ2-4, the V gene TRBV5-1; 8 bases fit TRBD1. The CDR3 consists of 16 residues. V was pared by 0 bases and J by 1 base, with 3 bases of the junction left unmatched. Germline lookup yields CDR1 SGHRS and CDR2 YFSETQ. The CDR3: CASSLGQGSAKNIQYF. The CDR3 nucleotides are TGCGCCAGCAGCTTGGGACAGGGGAGCGCCAAAAACATTCAGTACTTC.